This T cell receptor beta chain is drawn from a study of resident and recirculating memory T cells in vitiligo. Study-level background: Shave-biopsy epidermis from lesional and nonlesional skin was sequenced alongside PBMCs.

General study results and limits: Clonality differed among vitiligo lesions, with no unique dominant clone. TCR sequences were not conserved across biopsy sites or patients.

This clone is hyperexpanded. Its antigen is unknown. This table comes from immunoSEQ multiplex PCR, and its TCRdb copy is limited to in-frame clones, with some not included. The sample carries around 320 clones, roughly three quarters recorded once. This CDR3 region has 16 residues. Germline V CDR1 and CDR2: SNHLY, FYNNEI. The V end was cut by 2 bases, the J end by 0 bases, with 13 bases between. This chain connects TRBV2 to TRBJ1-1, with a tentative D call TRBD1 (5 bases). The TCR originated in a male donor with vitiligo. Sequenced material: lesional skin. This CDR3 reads CASSERREGMNTEAFF. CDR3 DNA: TGTGCCAGCAGTGAACGGAGGGAGGGGATGAACACTGAAGCTTTCTTT.